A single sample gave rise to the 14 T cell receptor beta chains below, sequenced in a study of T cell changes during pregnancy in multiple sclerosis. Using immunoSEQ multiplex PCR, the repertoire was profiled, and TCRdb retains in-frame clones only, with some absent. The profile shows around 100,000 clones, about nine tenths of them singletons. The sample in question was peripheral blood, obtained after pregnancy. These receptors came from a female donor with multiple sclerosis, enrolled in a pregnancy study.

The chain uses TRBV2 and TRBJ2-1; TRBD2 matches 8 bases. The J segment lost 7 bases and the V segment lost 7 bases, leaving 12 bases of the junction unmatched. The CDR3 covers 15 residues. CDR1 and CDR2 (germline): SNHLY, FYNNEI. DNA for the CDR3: TGTGCCAGCATCAGGACGGGGGGGCCGGGTAATGAGCAGTTCTTC. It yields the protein CASIRTGGPGNEQFF.

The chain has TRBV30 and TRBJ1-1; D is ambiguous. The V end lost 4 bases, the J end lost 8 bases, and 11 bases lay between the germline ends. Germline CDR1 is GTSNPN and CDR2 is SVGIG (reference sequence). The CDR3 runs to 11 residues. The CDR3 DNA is TGTGCCTGGAAGGCTGGCGGGGAAGCTTTCTTT. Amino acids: CAWKAGGEAFF.

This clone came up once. The CDR3 nucleotides are TGTGCCATCAGTGAACATGATTGGGCCAAAAACATTCAGTACTTC. Its protein product is CAISEHDWAKNIQYF. J is TRBJ2-4 and V is TRBV10-3, with D hard to call. The length of the CDR3 is 15 residues. V was trimmed by 3 bases and J by 1 base, leaving 10 bases between them. Germline V gene lookup returns CDR1 ENHRY and CDR2 SYGVKD.

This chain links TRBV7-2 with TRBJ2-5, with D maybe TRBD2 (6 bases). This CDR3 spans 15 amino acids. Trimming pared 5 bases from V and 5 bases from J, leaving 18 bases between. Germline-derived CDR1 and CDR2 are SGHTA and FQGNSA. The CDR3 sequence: CASSPGLQHRETQYF. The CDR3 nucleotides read TGTGCCAGCAGCCCGGGACTCCAGCATCGGGAGACCCAGTACTTC.

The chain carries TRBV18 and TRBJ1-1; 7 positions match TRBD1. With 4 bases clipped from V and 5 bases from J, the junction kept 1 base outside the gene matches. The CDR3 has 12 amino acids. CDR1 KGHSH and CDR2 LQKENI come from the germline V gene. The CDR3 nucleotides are TGTGCCAGCTCACAGGGGGCGACTGAAGCTTTCTTT. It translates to CASSQGATEAFF.

As DNA, the CDR3 is TGTGCCAGCAGCTTAGACCGACAGGGTGACACTGAAGCTTTCTTT. It encodes CASSLDRQGDTEAFF. The V call is TRBV7-2, the J call TRBJ1-1, with TRBD1 matching over 7 bases. After removal of 1 base from V and 3 bases from J, the junction contained 5 bases not matched to a gene. CDR3 length: 15 amino acids. Germline V gene sequence: CDR1 SGHTA, CDR2 FQGNSA.

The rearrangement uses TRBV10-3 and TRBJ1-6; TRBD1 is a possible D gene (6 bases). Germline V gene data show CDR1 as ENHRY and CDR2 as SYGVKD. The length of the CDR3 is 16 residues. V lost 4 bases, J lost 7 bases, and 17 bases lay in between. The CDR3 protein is CAISALVGQTNSPLHF. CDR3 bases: TGTGCCATCAGTGCCTTGGTCGGACAGACAAATTCACCCCTCCACTTT.

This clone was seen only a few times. The CDR3 sequence is CASRSPIDEQYF. The CDR3 DNA sequence: TGTGCCAGCAGGTCGCCGATAGACGAGCAGTACTTC. This chain connects TRBV27 to TRBJ2-7; D is unresolved. The germline CDR1 and CDR2 sequences are MNHEY and SMNVEV (reference sequence). CDR3 length equals 12 residues. V lost 6 bases, J lost 5 bases, and 11 bases lay in between.

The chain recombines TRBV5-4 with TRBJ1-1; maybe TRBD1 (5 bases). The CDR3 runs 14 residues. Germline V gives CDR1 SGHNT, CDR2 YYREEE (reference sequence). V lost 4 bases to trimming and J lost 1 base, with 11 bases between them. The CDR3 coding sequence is TGTGCCAGCAGCGGGGGAGGTGGGAACACTGAAGCTTTCTTT. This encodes CASSGGGGNTEAFF.

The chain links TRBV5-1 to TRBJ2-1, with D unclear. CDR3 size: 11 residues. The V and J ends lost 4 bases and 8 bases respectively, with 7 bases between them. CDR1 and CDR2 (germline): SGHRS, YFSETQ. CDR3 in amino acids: CASSGDYEQFF. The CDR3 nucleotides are TGCGCCAGCAGCGGTGACTATGAGCAGTTCTTC.

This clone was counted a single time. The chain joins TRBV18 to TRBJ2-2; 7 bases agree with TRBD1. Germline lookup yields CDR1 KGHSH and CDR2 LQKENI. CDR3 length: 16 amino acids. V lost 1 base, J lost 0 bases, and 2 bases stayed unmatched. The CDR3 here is CASSPQGAANTGELFF. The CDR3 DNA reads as TGTGCCAGCTCACCACAGGGGGCAGCGAACACCGGGGAGCTGTTTTTT.

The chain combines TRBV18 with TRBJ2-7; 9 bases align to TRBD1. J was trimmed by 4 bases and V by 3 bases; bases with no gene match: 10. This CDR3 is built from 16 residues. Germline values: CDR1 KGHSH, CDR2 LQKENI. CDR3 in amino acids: CASSPPTGTGSYEQYF. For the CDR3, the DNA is TGTGCCAGCTCACCCCCAACCGGGACAGGGAGTTACGAGCAGTACTTC.

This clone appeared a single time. This CDR3 is CATEDRGRATEAFF. The CDR3 DNA reads TGTGCCACCGAGGACAGGGGGCGCGCCACTGAAGCTTTCTTT. The chain combines TRBV11-3 with TRBJ1-1; 11 bases map to TRBD1. The germline V gene encodes CDR1 SGHNT and CDR2 YENEEA. V gave up 10 bases and J gave up 4 bases; unmatched junction bases: 8. The CDR3 has 14 residues.

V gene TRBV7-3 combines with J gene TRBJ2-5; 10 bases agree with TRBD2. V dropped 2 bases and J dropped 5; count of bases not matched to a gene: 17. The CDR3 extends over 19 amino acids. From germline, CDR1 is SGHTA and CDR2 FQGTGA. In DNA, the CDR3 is TGTGCCAGCAGCTTAGGCCCCCGCCACCAGCGGGGGGGGGCGGAGACCCAGTACTTC. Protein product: CASSLGPRHQRGGAETQYF.